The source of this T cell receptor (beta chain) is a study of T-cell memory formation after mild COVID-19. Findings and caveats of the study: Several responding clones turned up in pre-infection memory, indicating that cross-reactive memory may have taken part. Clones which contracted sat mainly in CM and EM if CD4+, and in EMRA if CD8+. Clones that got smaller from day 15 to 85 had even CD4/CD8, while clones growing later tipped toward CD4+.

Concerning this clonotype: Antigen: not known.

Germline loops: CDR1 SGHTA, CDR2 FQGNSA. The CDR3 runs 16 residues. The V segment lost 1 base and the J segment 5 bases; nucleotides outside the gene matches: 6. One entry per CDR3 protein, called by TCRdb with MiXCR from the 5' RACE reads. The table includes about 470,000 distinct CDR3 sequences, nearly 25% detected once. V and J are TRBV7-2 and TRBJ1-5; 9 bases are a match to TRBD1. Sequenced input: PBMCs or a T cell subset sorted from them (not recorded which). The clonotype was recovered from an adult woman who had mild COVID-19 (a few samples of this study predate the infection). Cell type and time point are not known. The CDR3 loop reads CASSLVTGQGDQPQHF. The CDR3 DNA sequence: TGTGCCAGCAGCTTAGTAACGGGACAGGGAGATCAGCCCCAGCATTTT. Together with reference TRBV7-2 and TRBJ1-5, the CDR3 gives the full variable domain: GAGVSQSPSNKVTEKGKDVELRCDPISGHTALYWYRQSLGQGLEFLIYFQGNSAPDKSGLPSDRFSAERTGGSVSTLTIQRTQQEDSAVYLCASSLVTGQGDQPQHFGDGTRLSIL.